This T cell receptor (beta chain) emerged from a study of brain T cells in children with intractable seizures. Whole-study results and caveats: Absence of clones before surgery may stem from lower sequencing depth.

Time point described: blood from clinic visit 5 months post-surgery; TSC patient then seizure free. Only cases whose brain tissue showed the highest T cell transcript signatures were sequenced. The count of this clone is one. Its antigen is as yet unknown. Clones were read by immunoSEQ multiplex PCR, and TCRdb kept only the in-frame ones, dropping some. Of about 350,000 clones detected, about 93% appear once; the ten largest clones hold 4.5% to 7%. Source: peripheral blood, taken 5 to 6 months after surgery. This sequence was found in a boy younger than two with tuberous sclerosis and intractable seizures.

CDR3 residues: CASNPGQGVLASNQPQHF. Written as DNA, the CDR3 is TGCGCCAGCAACCCGGGACAGGGGGTTCTCGCTAGCAATCAGCCCCAGCATTTT. V gene TRBV5-1 combines with J gene TRBJ1-5; 11 nucleotides match TRBD1. This CDR3 has 18 amino acids. Germline loops: CDR1 SGHRS, CDR2 YFSETQ. V shed 6 bases, J shed 0 bases, and the junction held 11 bases outside the gene matches.